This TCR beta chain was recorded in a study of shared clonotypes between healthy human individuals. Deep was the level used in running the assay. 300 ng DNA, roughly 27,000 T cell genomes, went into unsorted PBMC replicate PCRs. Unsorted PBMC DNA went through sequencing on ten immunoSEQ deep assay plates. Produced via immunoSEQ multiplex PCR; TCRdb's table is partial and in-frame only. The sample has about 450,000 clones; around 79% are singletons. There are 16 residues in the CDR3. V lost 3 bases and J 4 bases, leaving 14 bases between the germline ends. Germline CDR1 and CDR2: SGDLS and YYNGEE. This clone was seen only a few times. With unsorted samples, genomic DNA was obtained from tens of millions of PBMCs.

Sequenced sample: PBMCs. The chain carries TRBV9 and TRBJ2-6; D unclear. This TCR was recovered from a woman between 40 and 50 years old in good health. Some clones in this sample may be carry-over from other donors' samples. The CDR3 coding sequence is TGTGCCAGCAGCGCCGGTCTCTGGGGAGGGGCCAACGTCCTGACTTTC. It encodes CASSAGLWGGANVLTF.